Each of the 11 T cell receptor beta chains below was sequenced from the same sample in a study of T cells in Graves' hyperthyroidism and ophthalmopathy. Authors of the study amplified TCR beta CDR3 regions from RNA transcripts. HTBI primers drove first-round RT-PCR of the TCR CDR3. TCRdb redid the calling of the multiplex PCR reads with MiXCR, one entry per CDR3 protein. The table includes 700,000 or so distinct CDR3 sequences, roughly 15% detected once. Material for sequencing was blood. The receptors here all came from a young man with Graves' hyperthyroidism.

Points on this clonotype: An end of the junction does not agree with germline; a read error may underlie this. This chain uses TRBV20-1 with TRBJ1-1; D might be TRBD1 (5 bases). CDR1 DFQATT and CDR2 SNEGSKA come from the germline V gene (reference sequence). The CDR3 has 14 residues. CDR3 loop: CSARTGGMNTEALF. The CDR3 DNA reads TGCAGTGCTAGAACCGGGGGAATGAACACTGAAGCTCTCTTT.

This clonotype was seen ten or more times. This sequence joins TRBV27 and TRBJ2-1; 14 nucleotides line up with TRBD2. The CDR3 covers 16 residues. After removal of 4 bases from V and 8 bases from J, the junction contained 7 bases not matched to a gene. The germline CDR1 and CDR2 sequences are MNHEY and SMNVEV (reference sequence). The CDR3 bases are TGTGCCAGCAGTTGGCCCGGGACTAGCGGGAGTTATGAGCAGTTCTTC. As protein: CASSWPGTSGSYEQFF.

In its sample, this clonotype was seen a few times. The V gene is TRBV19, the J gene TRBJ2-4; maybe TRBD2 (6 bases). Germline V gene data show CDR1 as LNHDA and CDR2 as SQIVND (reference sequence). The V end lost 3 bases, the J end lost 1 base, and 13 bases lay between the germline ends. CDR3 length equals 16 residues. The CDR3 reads CASSIERGGAKNIQYF. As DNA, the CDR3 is TGTGCCAGTAGTATCGAGAGGGGAGGTGCCAAAAACATTCAGTACTTC. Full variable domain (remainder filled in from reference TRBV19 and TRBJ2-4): DGGITQSPKYLFRKEGQNVTLSCEQNLNHDAMYWYRQDPGQGLRLIYYSQIVNDFQKGDIAEGYSVSREKKESFPLTVTSAQKNPTAFYLCASSIERGGAKNIQYFGAGTRLSVL.

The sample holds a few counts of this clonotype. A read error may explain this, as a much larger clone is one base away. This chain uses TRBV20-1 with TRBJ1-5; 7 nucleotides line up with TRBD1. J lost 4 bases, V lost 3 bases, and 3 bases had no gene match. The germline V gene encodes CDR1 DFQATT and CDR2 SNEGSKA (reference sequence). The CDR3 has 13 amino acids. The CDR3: CSASRDRNQPQHF. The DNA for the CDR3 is TGCAGTGCTAGTAGGGACAGAAATCAGCCCCAGCATTTT.

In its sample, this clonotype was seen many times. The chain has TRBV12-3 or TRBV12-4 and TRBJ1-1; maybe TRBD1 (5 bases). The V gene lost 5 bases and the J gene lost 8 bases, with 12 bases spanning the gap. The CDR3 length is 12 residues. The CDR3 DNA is TGTGCCAGCAGTCCAGAAGGGGTGGAAGCTTTCTTT. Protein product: CASSPEGVEAFF.

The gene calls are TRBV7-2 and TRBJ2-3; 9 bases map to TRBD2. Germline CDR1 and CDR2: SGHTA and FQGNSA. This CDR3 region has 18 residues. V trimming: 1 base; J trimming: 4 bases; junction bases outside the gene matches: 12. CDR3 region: CASSLVWGLADGSDTQYF. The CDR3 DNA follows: TGTGCCAGCAGCTTAGTGTGGGGACTAGCCGACGGGTCAGATACGCAGTATTTT.

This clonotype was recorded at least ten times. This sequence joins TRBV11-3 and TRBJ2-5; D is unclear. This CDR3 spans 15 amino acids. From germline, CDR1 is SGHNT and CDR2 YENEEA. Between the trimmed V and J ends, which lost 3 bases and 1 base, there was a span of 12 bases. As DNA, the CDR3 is TGTGCCAGCAGCTTGACCCGACTGCCCCAAGAGACCCAGTACTTC. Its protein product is CASSLTRLPQETQYF. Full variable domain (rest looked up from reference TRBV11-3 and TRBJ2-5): EAGVVQSPRYKIIEKKQPVAFWCNPISGHNTLYWYLQNLGQGPELLIRYENEEAVDDSQLPKDRFSAERLKGVDSTLKIQPAELGDSAVYLCASSLTRLPQETQYFGPGTRLLVL.

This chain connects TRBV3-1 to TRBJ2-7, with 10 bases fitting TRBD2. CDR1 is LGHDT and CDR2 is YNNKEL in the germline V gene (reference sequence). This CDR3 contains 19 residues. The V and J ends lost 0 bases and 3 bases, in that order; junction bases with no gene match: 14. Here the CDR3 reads CASSQDLGSSGSNLYEQYF. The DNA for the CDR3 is TGTGCCAGCAGCCAAGATCTTGGTTCTAGCGGGAGTAATCTCTACGAGCAGTACTTC.

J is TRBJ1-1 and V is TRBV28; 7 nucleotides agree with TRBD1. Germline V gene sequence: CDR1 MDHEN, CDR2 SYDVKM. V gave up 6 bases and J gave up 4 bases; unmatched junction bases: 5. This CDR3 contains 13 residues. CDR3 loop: CASSDSGGTEAFF. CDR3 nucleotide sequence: TGTGCCAGCAGCGATTCAGGGGGCACTGAAGCTTTCTTT.

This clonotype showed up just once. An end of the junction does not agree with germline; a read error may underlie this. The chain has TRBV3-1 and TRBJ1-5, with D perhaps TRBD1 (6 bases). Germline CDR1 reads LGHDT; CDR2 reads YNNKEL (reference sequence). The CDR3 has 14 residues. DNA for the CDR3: TGTGCCGGCAGCCAAGTGGGGGGGGCCCAGCCCCAGCATTTT. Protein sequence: CAGSQVGGAQPQHF.

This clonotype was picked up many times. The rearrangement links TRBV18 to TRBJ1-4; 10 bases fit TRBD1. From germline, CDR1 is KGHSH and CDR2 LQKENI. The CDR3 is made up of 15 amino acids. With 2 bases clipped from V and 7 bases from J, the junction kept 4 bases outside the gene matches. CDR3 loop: CASSPSGQGPEKLFF. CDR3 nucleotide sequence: TGTGCCAGCTCACCATCGGGACAGGGGCCTGAAAAACTGTTTTTT.